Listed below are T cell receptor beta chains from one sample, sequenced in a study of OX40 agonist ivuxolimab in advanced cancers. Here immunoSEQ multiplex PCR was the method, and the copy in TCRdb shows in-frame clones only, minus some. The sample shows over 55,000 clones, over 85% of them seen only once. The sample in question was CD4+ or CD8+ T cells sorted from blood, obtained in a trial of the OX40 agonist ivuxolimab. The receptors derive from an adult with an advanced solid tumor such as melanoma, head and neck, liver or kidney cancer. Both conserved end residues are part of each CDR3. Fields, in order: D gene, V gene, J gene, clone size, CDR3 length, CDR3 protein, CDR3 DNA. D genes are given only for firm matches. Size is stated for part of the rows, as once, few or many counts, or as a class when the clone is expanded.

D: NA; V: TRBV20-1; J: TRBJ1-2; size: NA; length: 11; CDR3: CSAGADYGYTF; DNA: TGCAGTGCCGGGGCGGACTATGGCTACACCTTC
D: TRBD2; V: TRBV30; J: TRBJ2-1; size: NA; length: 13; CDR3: CAWSVAGGSEQFF; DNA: TGTGCCTGGAGTGTGGCGGGGGGGTCTGAGCAGTTCTTC
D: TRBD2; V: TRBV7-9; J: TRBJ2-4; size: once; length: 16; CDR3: CASSSPGLLAKNIQYF; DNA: TGTGCCAGCAGCTCTCCGGGACTACTAGCCAAAAACATTCAGTACTTC
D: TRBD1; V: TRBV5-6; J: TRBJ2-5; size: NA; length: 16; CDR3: CASSLPWTGGRETQYF; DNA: TGTGCCAGCAGCTTGCCATGGACAGGGGGCCGGGAGACCCAGTACTTC
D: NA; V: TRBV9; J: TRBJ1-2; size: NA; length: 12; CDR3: CASSPSMGGYTF; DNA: TGTGCCAGCAGCCCCTCTATGGGCGGCTACACCTTC
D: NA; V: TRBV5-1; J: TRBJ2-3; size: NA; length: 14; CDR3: CASSSGLAVDTQYF; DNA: TGCGCCAGCAGCTCGGGATTAGCCGTAGATACGCAGTATTTT
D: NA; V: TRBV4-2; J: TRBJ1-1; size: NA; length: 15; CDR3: CASSQDYTRGTEAFF; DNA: TGTGCCAGCAGCCAAGACTACACGCGGGGCACTGAAGCTTTCTTT
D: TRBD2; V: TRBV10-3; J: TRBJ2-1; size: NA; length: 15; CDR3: CAIKKTSGGYNEQFF; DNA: TGTGCCATCAAGAAGACTAGCGGGGGCTACAATGAGCAGTTCTTC
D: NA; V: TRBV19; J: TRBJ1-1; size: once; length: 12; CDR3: CASSMGLFQAFF; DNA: TGTGCCAGTAGTATGGGACTCTTCCAAGCTTTCTTT
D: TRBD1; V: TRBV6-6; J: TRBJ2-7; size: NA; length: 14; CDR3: CASSVRRGLYEQYF; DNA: TGTGCCAGCAGTGTCCGCAGGGGGCTGTACGAGCAGTACTTC
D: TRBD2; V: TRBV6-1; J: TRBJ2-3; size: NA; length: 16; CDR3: CASSDGGASSTDTQYF; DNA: TGTGCCAGCAGTGACGGGGGGGCGAGTAGCACAGATACGCAGTATTTT
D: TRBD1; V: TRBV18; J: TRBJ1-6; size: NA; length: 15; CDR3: CASSLGQGADSPLHF; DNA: TGTGCCAGCTCACTGGGACAGGGGGCCGATTCACCCCTCCACTTT
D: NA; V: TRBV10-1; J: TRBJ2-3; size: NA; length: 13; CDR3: CASSEKTPDTQYF; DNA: TGCGCCAGCAGTGAAAAGACACCGGATACGCAGTATTTT
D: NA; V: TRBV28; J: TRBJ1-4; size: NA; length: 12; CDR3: CASTQRGGKLFF; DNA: TGTGCCAGCACCCAACGGGGTGGAAAACTGTTTTTT
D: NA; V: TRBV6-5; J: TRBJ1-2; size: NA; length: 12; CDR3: CASRIPPGGYTF; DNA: TGTGCCAGCAGGATCCCCCCGGGGGGCTACACCTTC
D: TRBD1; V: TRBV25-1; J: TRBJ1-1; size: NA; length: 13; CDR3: CASSEGQRAEAFF; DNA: TGTGCCAGCAGTGAGGGACAGCGAGCTGAAGCTTTCTTT
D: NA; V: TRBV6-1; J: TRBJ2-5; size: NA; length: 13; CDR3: CASTLRLGETQYF; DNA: TGTGCCAGCACGCTTCGACTGGGGGAGACCCAGTACTTC
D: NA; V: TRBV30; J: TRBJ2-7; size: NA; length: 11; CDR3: CAWSYTGEQYF; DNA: TGTGCCTGGAGTTATACTGGCGAGCAGTACTTC
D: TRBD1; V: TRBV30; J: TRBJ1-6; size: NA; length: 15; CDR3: CAWSLRDRDSSPLHF; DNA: TGTGCCTGGAGCCTCCGGGACAGGGATAGTTCACCCCTCCACTTT
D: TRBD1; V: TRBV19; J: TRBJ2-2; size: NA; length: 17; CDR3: CASSVPGQASETGELFF; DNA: TGTGCCAGTAGTGTCCCGGGACAGGCTTCGGAGACCGGGGAGCTGTTTTTT
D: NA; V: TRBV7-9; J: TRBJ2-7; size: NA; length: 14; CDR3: CASSTGTPTYEQYF; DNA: TGTGCCAGCAGCACGGGGACACCAACCTACGAGCAGTACTTC
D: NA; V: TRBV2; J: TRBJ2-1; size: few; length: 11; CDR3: CASRQPNEQFF; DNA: TGTGCCAGCAGACAACCCAATGAGCAGTTCTTC
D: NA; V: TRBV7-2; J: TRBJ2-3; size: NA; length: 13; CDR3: CASSRGPGGTQYF; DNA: TGTGCCAGCAGCCGTGGGCCGGGGGGCACGCAGTATTTT
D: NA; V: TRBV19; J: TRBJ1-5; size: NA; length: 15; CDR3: CASSMAQGTNQPQHF; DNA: TGTGCCAGTAGTATGGCCCAGGGGACCAATCAGCCCCAGCATTTT
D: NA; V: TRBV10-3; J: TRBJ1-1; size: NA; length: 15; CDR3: CAISEPAGQGTEAFF; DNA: TGTGCCATCAGTGAGCCTGCCGGGCAGGGGACTGAAGCTTTCTTT
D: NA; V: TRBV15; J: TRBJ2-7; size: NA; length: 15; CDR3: CATSRDSAGTYEQYF; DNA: TGTGCCACCAGCAGAGATTCGGCAGGAACCTACGAGCAGTACTTC
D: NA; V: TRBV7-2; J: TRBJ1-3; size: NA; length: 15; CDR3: CASSLWSGSGNTIYF; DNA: TGTGCCAGCAGTCTATGGTCGGGCTCTGGAAACACCATATATTTT
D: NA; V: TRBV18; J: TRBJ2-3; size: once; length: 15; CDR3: CASSPYGTSTDTQYF; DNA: TGTGCCAGCTCCCCCTACGGGACGAGCACAGATACGCAGTATTTT
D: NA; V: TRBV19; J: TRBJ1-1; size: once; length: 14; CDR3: CASSIRQPRVEAFF; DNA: TGTGCCAGTAGTATAAGGCAACCCCGGGTTGAAGCTTTCTTT
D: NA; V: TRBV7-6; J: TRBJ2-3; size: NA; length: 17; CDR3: CASSSVARGRGTDTQYF; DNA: TGTGCCAGCAGCTCCGTTGCGAGAGGCCGTGGCACAGATACGCAGTATTTT
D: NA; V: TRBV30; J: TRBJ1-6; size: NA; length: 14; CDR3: CAWSVTGGNSPLHF; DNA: TGTGCCTGGAGTGTAACCGGGGGTAATTCACCCCTCCACTTT